One sample yielded the 26 T cell receptor beta chains listed below, sequenced in a study of CD8 T cells in ankylosing spondylitis. TCRdb fed the 5' RACE reads into MiXCR, producing one record per CDR3 protein. The sample lists 200,000 to 250,000 distinct CDR3 sequences, more than 9% occurring once. What was sequenced was blood, either unsorted or a sorted T cell fraction (not recorded which). The receptors shown here come from a male donor with ankylosing spondylitis or in good health (not recorded which).

The chain has TRBV20-1 and TRBJ2-3; TRBD2 matches 9 bases. Germline CDR1 and CDR2: DFQATT and SNEGSKA (reference sequence). V trimming: 5 bases; J trimming: 5 bases; junction bases outside the gene matches: 11. The CDR3 is 15 amino acids. The CDR3 is CSAAWRGGPGDTQYF. The CDR3 nucleotides are TGCAGTGCTGCGTGGCGGGGGGGTCCGGGAGATACGCAGTATTTT.

This clonotype was observed many times. The genes are TRBV6-1 and TRBJ2-7; TRBD1 or TRBD2 may be the D gene (5 bases each). CDR3 length equals 14 residues. Trimming pared 2 bases from V and 3 bases from J, leaving 11 bases between. CDR1 and CDR2 from the germline V gene are MNHNS and SASEGT. The CDR3 here is CASSEMWGIYEQYF. The CDR3 bases are TGTGCCAGCAGTGAAATGTGGGGGATCTACGAGCAGTACTTC.

This clonotype was picked up many times. The chain uses TRBV7-9 and TRBJ1-5; D uncertain. This CDR3 contains 14 residues. V was shortened by 1 base and J by 1 base, with 5 bases between the two germline ends. The germline CDR1 and CDR2 sequences are SEHNR and FQNEAQ (reference sequence). The CDR3 is CASSLGESNQPQHF. CDR3 DNA: TGTGCCAGCAGCTTAGGGGAGAGCAATCAGCCCCAGCATTTT.

The sample holds many counts of this clonotype. This chain links TRBV5-1 with TRBJ2-2, with TRBD1 matching 8 bases. Trimming took 4 bases from V and 3 from J; bases not matched to a gene: 5. The CDR3 sequence is 15 residues long. Germline V gene sequence: CDR1 SGHRS, CDR2 YFSETQ. The CDR3 sequence: CASSDGQGYTGELFF. The CDR3 bases are TGCGCCAGCAGCGACGGACAGGGCTACACCGGGGAGCTGTTTTTT.

This clonotype was recorded many times. This chain connects TRBV3-1 to TRBJ1-6; possibly TRBD1 for D (6 bases). Germline CDR1 is LGHDT and CDR2 is YNNKEL (reference sequence). The CDR3 has 15 residues. V was pared by 4 bases and J by 7 bases, with 14 bases between. The CDR3 DNA is TGTGCCAGCAGCCCCTCGGAACAGGGAAATTCACCCCTCCACTTT. Its translation is CASSPSEQGNSPLHF. The complete variable domain, with remaining parts taken from reference TRBV3-1 and TRBJ1-6, reads DTAVSQTPKYLVTQMGNDKSIKCEQNLGHDTMYWYKQDSKKFLKIMFSYNNKELIINETVPNRFSPKSPDKAHLNLHINSLELGDSAVYFCASSPSEQGNSPLHFGNGTRLTVT.

This clonotype showed up just a few times. The chain couples TRBV12-3 or TRBV12-4 to TRBJ2-5; TRBD2 matches at 7 bases. The CDR3 is 14 residues long. With 3 bases clipped from V and 5 bases from J, the junction kept 6 bases outside the gene matches. The CDR3 sequence: CASSFSMREETQYF. In DNA form, the CDR3 reads TGTGCCAGCAGTTTTTCTATGCGGGAGGAGACCCAGTACTTC.

Many counts were recorded for this clonotype. CDR3 sequence: CASSLTFSGGIYEQYF. The CDR3 DNA sequence: TGTGCCAGCAGCTTGACCTTTAGCGGGGGGATCTACGAGCAGTACTTC. The chain joins TRBV5-5 to TRBJ2-7, with 10 bases matching TRBD2. CDR3 length equals 16 residues. In germline, CDR1 is SGHKS, CDR2 YYEKEE (reference sequence). V trimming: 1 base; J trimming: 3 bases; junction bases outside the gene matches: 7.

This clonotype came up many times. The chain recombines TRBV5-1 with TRBJ1-3, with TRBD1 as a possible D gene (5 bases). This CDR3 is 14 amino acids long. Germline CDR1 and CDR2: SGHRS and YFSETQ. The germline V and J ends were trimmed by 4 bases and 4 bases, with 12 bases remaining between them. The CDR3 reads CASSPGLVGNTIYF. CDR3 DNA: TGCGCCAGCAGCCCAGGGTTGGTCGGAAACACCATATATTTT.

Ten or more counts support this clonotype. V gene TRBV20-1 combines with J gene TRBJ1-1; D is possibly TRBD1 (5 bases). The ends were cut back, 0 bases at V and 11 bases at J, with 13 bases in the middle. The CDR3 covers 12 residues. Germline lookup yields CDR1 DFQATT and CDR2 SNEGSKA (reference sequence). CDR3 loop: CSAREGTGDAFF. The CDR3 nucleotides are TGCAGTGCTAGAGAGGGGACCGGTGATGCTTTCTTT.

Remarks on this clonotype: This may arise from a read error, as a much more abundant clone is one base away. This sequence joins TRBV5-1 and TRBJ1-1; maybe TRBD1 (5 bases). The germline CDR1 and CDR2 sequences are SGHRS and YFSETQ. The CDR3 totals 14 residues. The CDR3 sequence: CVSSLDKVNTEAFF. The CDR3 bases are TGCGTCAGCAGCTTGGACAAGGTGAACACTGAAGCTTTCTTT.

This clonotype has a count of ten or more. The J gene is TRBJ2-3, the V gene TRBV4-2; D ambiguous. Germline CDR1 reads LGHNA; CDR2 reads YNFKEQ. This CDR3 comprises 18 residues. Trimming took 0 bases from V and 0 from J, leaving 16 bases between them. CDR3: CASSQDSRLVGSTDTQYF. The CDR3 region has the DNA TGTGCCAGCAGCCAAGATAGTAGGCTAGTAGGAAGCACAGATACGCAGTATTTT.

This clonotype was detected many times. The chain combines TRBV20-1 with TRBJ1-1, with D unclear. Looked up from germline, CDR1 is DFQATT and CDR2 is SNEGSKA (reference sequence). V was cut by 1 base and J by 6 bases, with 9 bases left in between. This CDR3 region has 12 residues. CDR3 in DNA: TGCAGTGCTAGAGTGGAGACACCTGAAGCTTTCTTT. It is translated as CSARVETPEAFF.

This clonotype occurred many times. The V and J genes are TRBV20-1 and TRBJ2-5; D is ambiguous. V lost 5 bases, J lost 5 bases, and 9 bases lay in between. The CDR3 spans 11 residues. The germline V gene encodes CDR1 DFQATT and CDR2 SNEGSKA (reference sequence). The CDR3 sequence: CSAGFEETQYF. Here the CDR3 DNA reads TGCAGTGCTGGTTTTGAGGAGACCCAGTACTTC.

In its sample, this clonotype was seen many times. The genes are TRBV24-1 and TRBJ2-1; TRBD2 matches 10 bases. The CDR3 is made up of 17 amino acids. V was clipped by 4 bases and J by 2 bases; unmatched bases: 7. Per germline, CDR1 KGHDR and CDR2 SFDVKD. CDR3 residues: CATSELNSGGPYNEQFF. The CDR3 DNA sequence: TGTGCCACCAGTGAATTGAATAGCGGGGGGCCCTACAATGAGCAGTTCTTC.

This clonotype was seen at least ten times. The genes are TRBV6-1 and TRBJ2-1; TRBD2 aligns across 13 bases. Germline V gene sequence: CDR1 MNHNS, CDR2 SASEGT. The CDR3 is 17 residues long. After removal of 6 bases from V and 0 bases from J, the junction contained 5 bases not matched to a gene. For the CDR3, the DNA is TGTGCCAGCAGGGGTGGACTAGCGGGGGCCTCCTACAATGAGCAGTTCTTC. Translating it yields CASRGGLAGASYNEQFF.

In its sample, this clonotype was seen many times. This CDR3 reads CASSPTPTGGQETQYF. CDR3 bases: TGCGCCAGCAGCCCTACCCCGACAGGGGGCCAAGAGACCCAGTACTTC. The chain carries TRBV5-1 and TRBJ2-5, with 9 bases matching TRBD1. The CDR3 covers 16 residues. V gave up 4 bases and J gave up 1 base; unmatched junction bases: 8. Germline V gene lookup returns CDR1 SGHRS and CDR2 YFSETQ.

This clonotype was seen more than once but under ten times. This chain uses TRBV3-1 with TRBJ1-1; 7 nucleotides align to TRBD1. CDR3 length: 14 amino acids. The ends lost 3 bases at V and 1 base at J; junction bases unmatched: 2. Germline V gives CDR1 LGHDT, CDR2 YNNKEL (reference sequence). CDR3 amino acids: CASSQRTGNTEAFF. CDR3 DNA: TGTGCCAGCAGCCAGAGGACAGGGAACACTGAAGCTTTCTTT.

The sample holds a few counts of this clonotype. This chain joins TRBV5-1 and TRBJ1-6; maybe TRBD1 (6 bases). In germline, CDR1 is SGHRS, CDR2 YFSETQ. Trimming stripped 0 bases from V and 6 bases from J, with 7 bases between. The CDR3 spans 14 residues. The CDR3, as DNA: TGCGCCAGCAGCTTGGACAGGGTTAATTCACCCCTCCACTTT. Its translation is CASSLDRVNSPLHF.

This clonotype has ten or more counts. DNA of the CDR3: TGCGCCAGCAGCCCCGGGACAGGGAATGACTATGGCTACACCTTC. Translating it yields CASSPGTGNDYGYTF. The rearrangement joins TRBV5-1 to TRBJ1-2, with 9 bases fitting TRBD1. V was clipped by 4 bases and J by 3 bases; unmatched bases: 7. The CDR3 has 15 residues. Germline assignment: CDR1 SGHRS and CDR2 YFSETQ.

This clonotype was detected ten times or more. The chain carries TRBV5-1 and TRBJ1-3, with a tentative D call TRBD1 (5 bases). V was clipped by 5 bases and J by 1 base, with 13 bases between them. The CDR3 covers 15 residues. The V gene's germline CDR1 is SGHRS and CDR2 YFSETQ. The CDR3 coding sequence is TGCGCCAGCAGGGACGGCACAGGTTCTGGAAACACCATATATTTT. This sequence encodes CASRDGTGSGNTIYF.

This chain links TRBV18 with TRBJ2-3; 8 nucleotides match TRBD1. The length of the CDR3 is 14 residues. Trimming cost V 4 bases and J 5 bases; bases outside gene matches: 5. Germline loops: CDR1 KGHSH, CDR2 LQKENI. CDR3 amino acids: CASSQGTGEDTQYF. CDR3 coding DNA: TGTGCCAGCTCACAGGGGACAGGCGAAGATACGCAGTATTTT.

This clonotype was seen ten or more times. The J gene is TRBJ2-1, the V gene TRBV20-1, with 8 bases that match TRBD2. Germline CDR1 and CDR2: DFQATT and SNEGSKA (reference sequence). The CDR3 has 14 residues. V lost 5 bases and J lost 2; bases outside the gene matches: 5. CDR3 nucleotide sequence: TGCAGTGCTTACGGGGGGGCTCCCTACAATGAGCAGTTCTTC. Its protein product is CSAYGGAPYNEQFF.

In its sample, this clonotype was seen a few times. This chain links TRBV7-9 with TRBJ1-1; D perhaps matches TRBD1 (6 bases). This CDR3 is built from 11 residues. Germline V CDR1 and CDR2: SEHNR, FQNEAQ (reference sequence). The V end was cut by 3 bases, the J end by 9 bases, with 8 bases between. The CDR3 coding sequence is TGTGCCAGCAGCTTTAGGGGGAAAGCTTTCTTT. It yields the protein CASSFRGKAFF.

There are a few counts of this clonotype. The chain couples TRBV12-3 or TRBV12-4 to TRBJ2-5; TRBD2 is a possible D gene (5 bases). The V and J ends lost 7 bases and 4 bases respectively, with 13 bases between them. This CDR3 has 13 residues. The chain's CDR3 is CASTLYEGETQYF. The CDR3 DNA reads TGTGCCAGCACCCTCTATGAGGGAGAGACCCAGTACTTC.

About this clonotype itself: A much larger clone differs from this one at a single base, so this may be a read error. This chain links TRBV7-9 with TRBJ1-3; D not certain. The CDR3 is 14 residues long. Germline CDR1 SEHNR, CDR2 FQNEAQ (reference sequence). The CDR3 nucleotides read TGTGCCAACAGCCGACTCATCTCTGGAAACACCATATATTTT. It yields the protein CANSRLISGNTIYF. The whole variable domain, filled in from reference TRBV7-9 and TRBJ1-3, reads DTGVSQNPRHKITKRGQNVTFRCDPISEHNRLYWYRQTLGQGPEFLTYFQNEAQLEKSRLLSDRFSAERPKGSFSTLEIQRTEQGDSAMYLCANSRLISGNTIYFGEGSWLTVV.

Many counts were recorded for this clonotype. The V gene is TRBV20-1, the J gene TRBJ2-2; D not resolved. The CDR3 runs to 13 residues. V lost 4 bases and J lost 5, with 11 bases in between. Per germline, CDR1 DFQATT and CDR2 SNEGSKA (reference sequence). The CDR3 DNA reads as TGCAGTGCTACACCAGAACCGACCGGGGAGCTGTTTTTT. Amino acid sequence: CSATPEPTGELFF.